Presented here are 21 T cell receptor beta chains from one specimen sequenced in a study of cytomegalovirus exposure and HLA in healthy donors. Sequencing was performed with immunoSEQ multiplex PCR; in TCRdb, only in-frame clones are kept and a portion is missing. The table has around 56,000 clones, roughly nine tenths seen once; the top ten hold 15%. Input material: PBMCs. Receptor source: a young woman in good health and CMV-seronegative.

In DNA form, the CDR3 reads TGTGCCAGCAGGGACAGGGGCAATACTGAAGCTTTCTTT. Its translation is CASRDRGNTEAFF. This rearrangement joins TRBV6-1 to TRBJ1-1, with 9 bases identical to TRBD1. CDR1 and CDR2 from the germline V gene are MNHNS and SASEGT. The J segment lost 5 bases and the V segment lost 6 bases, leaving 4 bases of the junction unmatched. The CDR3 spans 13 residues.

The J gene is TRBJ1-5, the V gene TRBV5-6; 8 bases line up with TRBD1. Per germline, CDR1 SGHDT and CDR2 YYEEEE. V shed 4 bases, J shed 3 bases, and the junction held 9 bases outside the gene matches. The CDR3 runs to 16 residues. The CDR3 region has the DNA TGTGCCAGCAGCCAACGGACAGGGCCTATCAATCAGCCCCAGCATTTT. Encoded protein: CASSQRTGPINQPQHF. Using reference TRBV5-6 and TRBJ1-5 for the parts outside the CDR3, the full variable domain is DAGVTQSPTHLIKTRGQQVTLRCSPKSGHDTVSWYQQALGQGPQFIFQYYEEEERQRGNFPDRFSGHQFPNYSSELNVNALLLGDSALYLCASSQRTGPINQPQHFGDGTRLSIL.

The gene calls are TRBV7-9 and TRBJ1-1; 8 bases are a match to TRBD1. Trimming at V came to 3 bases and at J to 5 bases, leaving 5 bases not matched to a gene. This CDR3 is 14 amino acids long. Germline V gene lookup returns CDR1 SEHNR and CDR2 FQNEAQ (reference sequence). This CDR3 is CASSLAGGLTEAFF. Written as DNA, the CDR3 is TGTGCCAGCAGCTTGGCAGGGGGCTTGACTGAAGCTTTCTTT. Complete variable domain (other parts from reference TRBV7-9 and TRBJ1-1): DTGVSQNPRHKITKRGQNVTFRCDPISEHNRLYWYRQTLGQGPEFLTYFQNEAQLEKSRLLSDRFSAERPKGSFSTLEIQRTEQGDSAMYLCASSLAGGLTEAFFGQGTRLTVV.

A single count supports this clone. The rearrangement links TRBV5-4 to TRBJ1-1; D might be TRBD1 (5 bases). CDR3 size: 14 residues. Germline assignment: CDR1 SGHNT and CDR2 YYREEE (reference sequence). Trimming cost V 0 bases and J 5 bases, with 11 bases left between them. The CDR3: CASSLDQGGTEAFF. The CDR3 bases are TGTGCCAGCAGCTTGGATCAGGGAGGGACTGAAGCTTTCTTT.

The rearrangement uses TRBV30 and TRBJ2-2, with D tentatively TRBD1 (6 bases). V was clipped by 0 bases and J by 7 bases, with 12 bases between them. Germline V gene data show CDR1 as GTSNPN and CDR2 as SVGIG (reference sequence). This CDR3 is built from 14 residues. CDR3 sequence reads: CAWSVPGVGGELFF. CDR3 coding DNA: TGTGCCTGGAGTGTACCAGGGGTAGGCGGGGAGCTGTTTTTT. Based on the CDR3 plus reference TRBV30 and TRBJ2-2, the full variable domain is SQTIHQWPATLVQPVGSPLSLECTVEGTSNPNLYWYRQAAGRGLQLLFYSVGIGQISSEVPQNLSASRPQDRQFILSSKKLLLSDSGFYLCAWSVPGVGGELFFGEGSRLTVL.

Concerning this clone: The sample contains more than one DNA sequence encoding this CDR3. CDR3 in amino acids: CASSQTGGLAGADTQYF. The CDR3 DNA follows: TGTGCCAGCAGCCAAACAGGGGGCCTAGCGGGAGCAGATACGCAGTATTTT. The chain carries TRBV4-2 and TRBJ2-3; a possible D gene is TRBD2 (10 bases). This CDR3 contains 17 residues. V lost 2 bases and J 4 bases, leaving 19 bases between the germline ends. CDR1 and CDR2 (germline): LGHNA, YNFKEQ.

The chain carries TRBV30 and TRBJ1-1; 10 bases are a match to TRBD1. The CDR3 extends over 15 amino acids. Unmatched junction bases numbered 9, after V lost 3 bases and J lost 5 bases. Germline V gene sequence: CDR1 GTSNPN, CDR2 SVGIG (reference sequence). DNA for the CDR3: TGTGCCTGGAGGGCTCCGACAGGGGGCCGGACTGAAGCTTTCTTT. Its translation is CAWRAPTGGRTEAFF.

CDR3 sequence (DNA): TGTGCCAGCAGTTTCGTACAGGGGGGCACTGAAGCTTTCTTT. Translated, it gives CASSFVQGGTEAFF. The chain couples TRBV28 to TRBJ1-1; 8 positions agree with TRBD1. Trimming took 3 bases from V and 4 from J; bases not matched to a gene: 4. Germline V lookup: CDR1 MDHEN, CDR2 SYDVKM. The CDR3 covers 14 residues.

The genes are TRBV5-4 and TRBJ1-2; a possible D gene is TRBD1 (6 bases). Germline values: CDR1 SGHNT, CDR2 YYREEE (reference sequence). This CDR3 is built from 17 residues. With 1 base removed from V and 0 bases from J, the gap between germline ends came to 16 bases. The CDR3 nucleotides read TGTGCCAGCAGCTTGCGGGGGGGCGAGGGTTCTAACTATGGCTACACCTTC. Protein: CASSLRGGEGSNYGYTF.

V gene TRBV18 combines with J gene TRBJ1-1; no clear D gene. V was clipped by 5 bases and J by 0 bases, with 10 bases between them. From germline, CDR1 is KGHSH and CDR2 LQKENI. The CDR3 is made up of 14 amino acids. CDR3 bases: TGTGCCAGCTCAGCCGACATTATGAACACTGAAGCTTTCTTT. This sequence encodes CASSADIMNTEAFF.

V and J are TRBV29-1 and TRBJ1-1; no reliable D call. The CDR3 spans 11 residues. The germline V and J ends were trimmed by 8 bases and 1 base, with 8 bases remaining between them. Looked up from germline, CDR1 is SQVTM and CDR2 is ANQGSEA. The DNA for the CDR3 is TGCAGCCCACAGAAGAACACTGAAGCTTTCTTT. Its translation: CSPQKNTEAFF.

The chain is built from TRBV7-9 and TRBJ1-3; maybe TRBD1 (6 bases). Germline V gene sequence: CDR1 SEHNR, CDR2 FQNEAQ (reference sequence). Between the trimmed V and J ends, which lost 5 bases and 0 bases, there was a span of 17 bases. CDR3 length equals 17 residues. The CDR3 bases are TGTGCCAGCAGCACCACCCTGGACAGAGTCTCTGGAAACACCATATATTTT. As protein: CASSTTLDRVSGNTIYF. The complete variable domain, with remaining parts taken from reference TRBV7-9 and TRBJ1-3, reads DTGVSQNPRHKITKRGQNVTFRCDPISEHNRLYWYRQTLGQGPEFLTYFQNEAQLEKSRLLSDRFSAERPKGSFSTLEIQRTEQGDSAMYLCASSTTLDRVSGNTIYFGEGSWLTVV.

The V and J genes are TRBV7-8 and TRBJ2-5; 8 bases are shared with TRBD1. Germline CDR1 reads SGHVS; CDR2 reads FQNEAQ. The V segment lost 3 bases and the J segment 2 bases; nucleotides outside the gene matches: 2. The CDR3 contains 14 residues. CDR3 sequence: CASSFRDRQETQYF. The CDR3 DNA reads TGTGCCAGCAGCTTTCGGGACAGGCAAGAGACCCAGTACTTC.

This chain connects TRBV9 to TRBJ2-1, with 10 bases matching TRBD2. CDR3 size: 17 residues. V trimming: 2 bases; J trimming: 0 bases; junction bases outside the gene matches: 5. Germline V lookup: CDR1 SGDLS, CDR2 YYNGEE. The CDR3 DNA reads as TGTGCCAGCAGCGTGGACCTAGCGGGGGACTCCTACAATGAGCAGTTCTTC. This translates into CASSVDLAGDSYNEQFF.

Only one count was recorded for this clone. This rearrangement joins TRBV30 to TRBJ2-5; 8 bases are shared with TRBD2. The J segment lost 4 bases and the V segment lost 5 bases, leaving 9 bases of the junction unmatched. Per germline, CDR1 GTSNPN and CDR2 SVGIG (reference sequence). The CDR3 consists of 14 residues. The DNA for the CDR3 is TGTGCCTGGGGCCGGGGGGGCCAGGCAGAGACCCAGTACTTC. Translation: CAWGRGGQAETQYF.

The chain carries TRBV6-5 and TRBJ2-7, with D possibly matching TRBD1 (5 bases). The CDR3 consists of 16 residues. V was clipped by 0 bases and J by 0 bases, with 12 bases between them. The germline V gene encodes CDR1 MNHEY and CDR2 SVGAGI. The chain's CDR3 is CASSYSTGEGSYEQYF. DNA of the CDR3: TGTGCCAGCAGTTACTCAACAGGTGAAGGCTCCTACGAGCAGTACTTC.

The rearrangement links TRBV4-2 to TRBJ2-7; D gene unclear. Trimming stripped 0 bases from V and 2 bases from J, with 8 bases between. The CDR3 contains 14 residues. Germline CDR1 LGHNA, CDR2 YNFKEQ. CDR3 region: CASSQENSAYEQYF. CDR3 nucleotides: TGTGCCAGCAGCCAAGAAAACTCGGCCTACGAGCAGTACTTC.

Here the CDR3 reads CASSLRGYGYTF. The CDR3 DNA sequence: TGTGCCAGCAGTTTAAGGGGCTATGGCTACACCTTC. The rearrangement joins TRBV28 to TRBJ1-2; maybe TRBD1 (5 bases). V was shortened by 2 bases and J by 4 bases, with 5 bases between the two germline ends. Germline assignment: CDR1 MDHEN and CDR2 SYDVKM. The CDR3 runs to 12 residues.

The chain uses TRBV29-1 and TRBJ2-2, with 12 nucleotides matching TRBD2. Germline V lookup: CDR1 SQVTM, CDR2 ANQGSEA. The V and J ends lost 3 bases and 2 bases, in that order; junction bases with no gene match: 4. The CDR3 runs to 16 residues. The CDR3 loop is CSVEASGRENTGELFF. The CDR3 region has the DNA TGCAGCGTTGAGGCTAGCGGGAGGGAAAACACCGGGGAGCTGTTTTTT.

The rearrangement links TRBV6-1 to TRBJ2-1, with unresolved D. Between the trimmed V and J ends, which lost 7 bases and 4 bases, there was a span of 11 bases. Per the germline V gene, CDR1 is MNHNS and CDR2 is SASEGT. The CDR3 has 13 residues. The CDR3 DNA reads TGTGCCAGCACCGTCCTAGTTTACAATGAGCAGTTCTTC. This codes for CASTVLVYNEQFF.

As DNA, the CDR3 is TGCGCCAGCAGCCAAACGACAAGAGATACGCAGTATTTT. This sequence encodes CASSQTTRDTQYF. V usage is TRBV4-1 and J usage is TRBJ2-3; no definite D call. From germline, CDR1 is MGHRA and CDR2 YSYEKL. The V end lost 2 bases, the J end lost 5 bases, and 8 bases lay between the germline ends. The CDR3 runs to 13 residues.